These 15 T cell receptor beta chains were all obtained from the same sample, sequenced in a study of T cells in Graves' hyperthyroidism and ophthalmopathy (dated by TCRdb to about 2019). Receptor libraries were prepared by multiplex PCR. The sequencing machine was an Illumina HiSeq 2000. The TCR beta CDR3 regions were amplified from RNA transcripts. For the first round of RT-PCR on the TCR CDR3, the HTBI primer set was used together with the Qiagen OneStep RT-PCR kit. Using fastp trimming at Q25 and MiXCR clonotype assembly, TCRdb reanalyzed the public sequencing data and kept in-frame beta chains. Entries that share a CDR3 protein sequence are merged under the most common genes and DNA. The sample records a few hundred thousand distinct CDR3 sequences, approximately 13% of which are singletons. 5% to 6% of the sample is held by the ten biggest clonotypes. Sequencing was carried out using blood. Receptor source: a woman aged 18-29 years with Graves' hyperthyroidism.

This chain links TRBV20-1 with TRBJ1-2; D remains unclear. The CDR3 is 16 residues long. Germline CDR1 reads DFQATT; CDR2 reads SNEGSKA (reference sequence). Trimming pared 0 bases from V and 4 bases from J, leaving 18 bases between. CDR3 DNA sequence: TGCAGTGCTAGAGATTTCAATACCCCGGCCACCTATGGCTACACCTTC. This translates into CSARDFNTPATYGYTF.

The chain recombines TRBV12-3 or TRBV12-4 with TRBJ1-1; 8 bases are a match to TRBD1. This CDR3 comprises 15 residues. The J segment lost 5 bases and the V segment lost 5 bases, leaving 10 bases of the junction unmatched. The CDR3 DNA is TGTGCCAGCAGTACTAGGACAGGGAGAGGGACTGAAGCTTTCTTT. It codes for CASSTRTGRGTEAFF.

The sample holds many counts of this clonotype. This chain links TRBV12-3 or TRBV12-4 with TRBJ1-5; 9 bases are shared with TRBD1. V lost 6 bases to trimming and J lost 3 bases; unmatched junction nucleotides: 3. This CDR3 spans 14 amino acids. The CDR3 loop is CASRRTGDNQPQHF. CDR3 coding DNA: TGTGCCAGCAGGAGGACAGGGGACAATCAGCCCCAGCATTTT.

This clonotype occurred a few times. V gene TRBV29-1 combines with J gene TRBJ1-6, with D hard to call. CDR1 and CDR2 from the germline V gene are SQVTM and ANQGSEA. This CDR3 contains 14 residues. The chain's CDR3 is CSTRSEAPNSPLHF. The CDR3 DNA follows: TGCAGTACGAGATCAGAGGCGCCCAATTCACCCCTCCACTTT. The whole variable domain, remainder taken from reference TRBV29-1 and TRBJ1-6, is SAVISQKPSRDICQRGTSLTIQCQVDSQVTMMFWYRQQPGQSLTLIATANQGSEATYESGFVIDKFPISRPNLTFSTLTVSNMSPEDSSIYLCSTRSEAPNSPLHFGNGTRLTVT.

This clonotype has at least ten counts. The chain employs TRBV27 and TRBJ1-2; D is perhaps TRBD1 (5 bases). Germline CDR1 reads MNHEY; CDR2 reads SMNVEV (reference sequence). V was clipped by 2 bases and J by 7 bases, with 11 bases between them. The CDR3 runs 13 residues. The DNA of the CDR3 is TGTGCCAGCAGTTTAAAGGGGAGAAGTGGCTACACCTTC. This gives the protein CASSLKGRSGYTF.

This clonotype was seen repeatedly, ten times or more. The genes are TRBV12-3 or TRBV12-4 and TRBJ2-5, with 7 positions matching TRBD1. The junction had 0 bases not matched to a gene; V was cut back by 6 bases and J by 2 bases. The CDR3 has 12 residues. CDR3 DNA sequence: TGTGCCAGCAGGACAGGGCAAGAGACCCAGTACTTC. This gives the protein CASRTGQETQYF.

This clonotype was recorded many times. The V and J genes are TRBV19 and TRBJ2-5; either TRBD1 or TRBD2 may fit D (5 bases each). CDR3 length: 14 residues. V lost 5 bases and J lost 3, with 13 bases in between. Looked up from germline, CDR1 is LNHDA and CDR2 is SQIVND (reference sequence). The chain's CDR3 is CASSPRDLKETQYF. The DNA for the CDR3 is TGTGCCAGTAGTCCCCGGGACCTCAAAGAGACCCAGTACTTC.

This clonotype was counted a few times. The chain is built from TRBV20-1 and TRBJ2-6; 7 positions match TRBD2. Germline CDR1 DFQATT, CDR2 SNEGSKA (reference sequence). CDR3 length: 16 residues. J was trimmed by 0 bases and V by 7 bases; bases with no gene match: 9. The CDR3 DNA sequence: TGCAGTGTAAAGACTAGCCCTAACTCTGGGGCCAACGTCCTGACTTTC. Residues: CSVKTSPNSGANVLTF.

This clonotype was detected many times. This chain connects TRBV4-1 to TRBJ1-2; D gene unclear. Trimming cost V 9 bases and J 7 bases, with 18 bases left between them. The CDR3 is made up of 13 amino acids. Germline-derived CDR1 and CDR2 are MGHRA and YSYEKL. The CDR3 reads CASSDGYRSGYTF. CDR3 bases: TGCGCCAGTTCTGACGGTTACCGTTCTGGCTACACCTTC.

This clonotype was seen ten or more times. This chain uses TRBV3-1 with TRBJ1-3; maybe TRBD1 (5 bases). This CDR3 contains 15 residues. Trimming removed 0 bases from V and 4 bases from J, with 10 bases in between. Germline V lookup: CDR1 LGHDT, CDR2 YNNKEL (reference sequence). CDR3 nucleotide sequence: TGTGCCAGCAGCCAAGATGGGGGTCTGGGAAACACCATATATTTT. Translated: CASSQDGGLGNTIYF.

There are many counts of this clonotype. V gene TRBV20-1 combines with J gene TRBJ1-1; the D gene is possibly TRBD1 (6 bases). This CDR3 comprises 14 residues. The germline V gene encodes CDR1 DFQATT and CDR2 SNEGSKA (reference sequence). The ends were cut back, 5 bases at V and 0 bases at J, with 13 bases in the middle. This CDR3 reads CSALQGAMNTEAFF. CDR3 nucleotide sequence: TGCAGTGCTTTACAGGGTGCTATGAACACTGAAGCTTTCTTT.

This clonotype appeared a single time. V gene TRBV4-1 combines with J gene TRBJ2-7, with D perhaps given as TRBD1 or TRBD2 (7 bases each). V was clipped by 3 bases and J by 3 bases, with 18 bases between them. From germline, CDR1 is MGHRA and CDR2 YSYEKL. The CDR3 has 16 residues. DNA of the CDR3: TGCGCCAGCAGCCACCCCAGGGGGGGAGGGGGCTACGAGCAGTACTTC. Translating it yields CASSHPRGGGGYEQYF.

This clonotype has only a few counts. CDR3 amino acids: CASSPAPPGGRRYEQYF. CDR3 coding DNA: TGTGCCAGCAGCCCCGCCCCCCCGGGGGGGCGAAGGTACGAGCAGTACTTC. The chain uses TRBV5-4 and TRBJ2-7; 8 bases agree with TRBD2. The CDR3 spans 17 residues. Germline CDR1 and CDR2: SGHNT and YYREEE (reference sequence). The ends lost 4 bases at V and 4 bases at J; junction bases unmatched: 16.

V gene TRBV5-4 combines with J gene TRBJ1-2; a weak D match, TRBD1 (6 bases). With 4 bases removed from V and 2 bases from J, the gap between germline ends came to 12 bases. Germline V lookup: CDR1 SGHNT, CDR2 YYREEE (reference sequence). This CDR3 is 14 amino acids long. CDR3 in DNA: TGTGCCAGCAGCCTGGCCGACAGGAACTATGGCTACACCTTC. Its protein product is CASSLADRNYGYTF. The entire variable domain, with the rest obtained from reference TRBV5-4 and TRBJ1-2, is as follows: ETGVTQSPTHLIKTRGQQVTLRCSSQSGHNTVSWYQQALGQGPQFIFQYYREEENGRGNFPPRFSGLQFPNYSSELNVNALELDDSALYLCASSLADRNYGYTFGSGTRLTVV.

This clonotype occurred many times. This rearrangement joins TRBV5-6 to TRBJ2-2, with 10 bases aligning to TRBD2. The germline CDR1 and CDR2 sequences are SGHDT and YYEEEE. This CDR3 contains 17 residues. The V and J ends lost 4 bases and 4 bases, in that order; junction bases with no gene match: 10. The CDR3 loop reads CASSGSIAGGSTGELFF. DNA of the CDR3: TGTGCCAGCAGCGGCTCGATAGCGGGAGGTAGCACCGGGGAGCTGTTTTTT.